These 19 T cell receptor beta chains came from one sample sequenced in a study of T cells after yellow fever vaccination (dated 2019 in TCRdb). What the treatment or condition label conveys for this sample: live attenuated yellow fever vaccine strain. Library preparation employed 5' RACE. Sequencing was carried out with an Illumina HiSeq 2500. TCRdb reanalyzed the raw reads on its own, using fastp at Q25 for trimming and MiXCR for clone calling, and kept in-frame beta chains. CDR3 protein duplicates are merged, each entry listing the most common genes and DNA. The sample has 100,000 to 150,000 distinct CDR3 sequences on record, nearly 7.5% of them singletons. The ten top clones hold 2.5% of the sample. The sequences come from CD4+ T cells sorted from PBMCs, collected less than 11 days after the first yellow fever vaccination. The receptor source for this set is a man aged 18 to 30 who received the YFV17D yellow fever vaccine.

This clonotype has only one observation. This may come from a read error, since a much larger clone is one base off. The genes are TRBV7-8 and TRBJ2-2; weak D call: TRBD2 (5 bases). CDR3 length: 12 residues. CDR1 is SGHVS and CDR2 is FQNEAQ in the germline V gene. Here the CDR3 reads CASSPGAGELVF. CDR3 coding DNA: TGTGCCAGCAGCCCGGGCGCCGGGGAGCTGGTTTTT.

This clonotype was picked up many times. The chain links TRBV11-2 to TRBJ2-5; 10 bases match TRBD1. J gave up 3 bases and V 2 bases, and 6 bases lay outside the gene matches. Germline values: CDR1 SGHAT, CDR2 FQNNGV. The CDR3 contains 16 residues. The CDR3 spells CASSLRLGTGEETQYF. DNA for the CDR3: TGTGCCAGCAGCTTAAGGCTAGGGACAGGGGAAGAGACCCAGTACTTC.

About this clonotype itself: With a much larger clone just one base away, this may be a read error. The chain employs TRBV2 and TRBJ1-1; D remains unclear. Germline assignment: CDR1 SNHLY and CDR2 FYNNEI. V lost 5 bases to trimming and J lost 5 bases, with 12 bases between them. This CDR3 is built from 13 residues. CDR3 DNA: TGTGCCAGCAGTACACAGCCGAAGACTGAAGCTTTCTTT. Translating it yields CASSTQPKTEAFF.

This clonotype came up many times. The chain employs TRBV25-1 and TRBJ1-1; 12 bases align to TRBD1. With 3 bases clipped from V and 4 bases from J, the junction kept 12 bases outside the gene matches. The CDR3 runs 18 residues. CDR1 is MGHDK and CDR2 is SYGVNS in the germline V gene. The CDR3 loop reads CASSELPGQGAGSTEAFF. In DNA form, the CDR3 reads TGTGCCAGCAGTGAGCTACCGGGACAGGGGGCTGGTAGCACTGAAGCTTTCTTT.

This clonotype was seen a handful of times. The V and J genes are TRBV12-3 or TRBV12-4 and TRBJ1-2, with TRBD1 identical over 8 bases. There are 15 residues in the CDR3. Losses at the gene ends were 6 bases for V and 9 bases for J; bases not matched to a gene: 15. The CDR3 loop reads CASRDQGARSMSYTF. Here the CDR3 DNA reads TGTGCCAGCAGAGACCAGGGGGCGCGATCTATGAGCTACACCTTC.

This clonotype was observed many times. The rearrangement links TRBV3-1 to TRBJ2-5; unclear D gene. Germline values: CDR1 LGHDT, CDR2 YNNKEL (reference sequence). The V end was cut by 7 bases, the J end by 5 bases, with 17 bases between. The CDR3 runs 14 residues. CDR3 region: CASTDTPTRETQYF. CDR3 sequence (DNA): TGTGCCAGCACCGATACCCCGACGAGGGAGACCCAGTACTTC.

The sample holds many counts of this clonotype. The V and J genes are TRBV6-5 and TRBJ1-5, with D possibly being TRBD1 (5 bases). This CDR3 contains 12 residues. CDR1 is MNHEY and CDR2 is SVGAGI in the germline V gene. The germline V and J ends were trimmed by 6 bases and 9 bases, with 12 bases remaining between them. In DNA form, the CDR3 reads TGTGCCAGCAGGCCGGGGGTGGGGCCCCAGCATTTT. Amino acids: CASRPGVGPQHF.

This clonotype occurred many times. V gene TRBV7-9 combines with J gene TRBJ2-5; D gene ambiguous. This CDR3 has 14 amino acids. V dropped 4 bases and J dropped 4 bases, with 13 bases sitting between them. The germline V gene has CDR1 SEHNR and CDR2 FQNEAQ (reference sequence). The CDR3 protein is CASSWETAPETQYF. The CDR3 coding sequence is TGTGCCAGCAGCTGGGAAACGGCTCCAGAGACCCAGTACTTC.

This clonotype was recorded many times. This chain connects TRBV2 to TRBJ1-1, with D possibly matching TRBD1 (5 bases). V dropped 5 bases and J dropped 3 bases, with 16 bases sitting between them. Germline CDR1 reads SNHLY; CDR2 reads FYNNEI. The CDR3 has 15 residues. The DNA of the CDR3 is TGTGCCAGCAGTTCCGGGACCGCCCCGGACACTGAAGCTTTCTTT. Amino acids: CASSSGTAPDTEAFF.

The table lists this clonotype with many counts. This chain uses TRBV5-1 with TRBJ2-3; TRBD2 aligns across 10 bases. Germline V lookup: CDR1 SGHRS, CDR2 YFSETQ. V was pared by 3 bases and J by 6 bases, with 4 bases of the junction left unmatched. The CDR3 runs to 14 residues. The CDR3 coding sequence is TGCGCCAGCAGCTCCCCTAGCGGGGGTGATACGCAGTATTTT. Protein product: CASSSPSGGDTQYF.

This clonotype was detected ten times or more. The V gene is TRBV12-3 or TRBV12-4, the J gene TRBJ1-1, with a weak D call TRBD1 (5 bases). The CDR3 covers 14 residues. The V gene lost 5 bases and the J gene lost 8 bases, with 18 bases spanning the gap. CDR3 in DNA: TGTGCCAGCAGTCCCAGGACGTGGGGGTCCGAAGCTTTCTTT. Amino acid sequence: CASSPRTWGSEAFF.

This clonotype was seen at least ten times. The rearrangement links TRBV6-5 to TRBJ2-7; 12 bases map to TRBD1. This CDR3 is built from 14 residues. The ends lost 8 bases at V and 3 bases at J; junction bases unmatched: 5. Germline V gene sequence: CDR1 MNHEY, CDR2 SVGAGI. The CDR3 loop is CASSGQGAVYEQYF. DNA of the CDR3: TGTGCCAGCTCGGGACAGGGGGCGGTCTACGAGCAGTACTTC.

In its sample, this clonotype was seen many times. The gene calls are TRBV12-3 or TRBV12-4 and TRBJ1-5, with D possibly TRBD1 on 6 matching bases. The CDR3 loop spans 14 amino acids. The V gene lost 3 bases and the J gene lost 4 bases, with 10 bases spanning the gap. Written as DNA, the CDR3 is TGTGCCAGCAGTTTCGGACAGCTAAATCAGCCCCAGCATTTT. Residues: CASSFGQLNQPQHF.

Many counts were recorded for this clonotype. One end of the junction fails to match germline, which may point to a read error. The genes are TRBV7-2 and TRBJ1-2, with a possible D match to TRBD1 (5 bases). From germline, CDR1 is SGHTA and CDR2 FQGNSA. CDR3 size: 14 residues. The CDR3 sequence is CASNLSGTNYGYTF. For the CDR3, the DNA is TGTGCCAGCAACTTAAGTGGGACCAACTATGGCTACACCTTC.

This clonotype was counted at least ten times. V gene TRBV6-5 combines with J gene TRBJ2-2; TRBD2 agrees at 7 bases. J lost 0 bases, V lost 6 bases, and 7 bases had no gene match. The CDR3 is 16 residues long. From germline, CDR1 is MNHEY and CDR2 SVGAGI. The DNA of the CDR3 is TGTGCCAGCAGCCGAAACCTAGCGGCGAACACCGGGGAGCTGTTTTTT. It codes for CASSRNLAANTGELFF.

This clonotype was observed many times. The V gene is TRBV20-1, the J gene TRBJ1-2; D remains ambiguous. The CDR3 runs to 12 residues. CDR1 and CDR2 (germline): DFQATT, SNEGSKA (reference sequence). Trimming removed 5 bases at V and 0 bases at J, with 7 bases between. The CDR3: CSAVSANYGYTF. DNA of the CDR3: TGCAGTGCTGTAAGCGCTAACTATGGCTACACCTTC.

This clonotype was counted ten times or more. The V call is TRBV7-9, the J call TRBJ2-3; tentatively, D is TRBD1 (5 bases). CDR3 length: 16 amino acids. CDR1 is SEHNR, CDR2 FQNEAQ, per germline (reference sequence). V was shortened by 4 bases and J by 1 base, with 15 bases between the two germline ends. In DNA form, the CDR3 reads TGTGCCAGCAGCTCCGATGGCAGGGAAGGCACAGATACGCAGTATTTT. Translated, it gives CASSSDGREGTDTQYF.

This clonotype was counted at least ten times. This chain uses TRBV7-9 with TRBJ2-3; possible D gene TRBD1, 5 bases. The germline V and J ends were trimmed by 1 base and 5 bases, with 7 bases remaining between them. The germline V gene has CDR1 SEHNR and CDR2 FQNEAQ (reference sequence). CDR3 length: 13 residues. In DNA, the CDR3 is TGTGCCAGCAGCTTAGGGGGCCGAGATACGCAGTATTTT. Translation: CASSLGGRDTQYF.

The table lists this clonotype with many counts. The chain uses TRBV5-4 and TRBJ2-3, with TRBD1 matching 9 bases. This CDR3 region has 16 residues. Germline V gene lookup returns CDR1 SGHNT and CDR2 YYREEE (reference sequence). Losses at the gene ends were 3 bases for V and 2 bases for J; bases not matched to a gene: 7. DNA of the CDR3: TGTGCCAGCAGCTGGGTGGGGACAGGGTACACAGATACGCAGTATTTT. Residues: CASSWVGTGYTDTQYF.